The source of this T cell receptor beta chain is a study of CD8 T cells in Susac syndrome. For the study at large: Patients with Susac syndrome who were sequenced included roughly 6 with active disease and eight in remission. At the time of blood draw, patients with Susac syndrome were therapy-naive, receiving corticosteroids, or receiving intravenous immunoglobulin alone.

The length of the CDR3 is 14 residues. Germline lookup yields CDR1 SGHDT and CDR2 YYEEEE. V lost 2 bases, J lost 0 bases, and 3 bases lay in between. Random hexamers served to reverse transcribe roughly 0.5 to 1 ug RNA. MiXCR, applied by TCRdb to the immunoSEQ multiplex PCR reads, yields one record per CDR3 protein. The sample shows about 140,000 distinct CDR3 sequences, over 90% of them seen only once. Sequencing was done on a sample of CD4+ T cells from PBMCs. The chain couples TRBV5-6 to TRBJ2-6; D unclear. This TCR was recovered from a human donor with Susac syndrome. CDR3 bases: TGTGCCAGCAGCTTCAACTCTGGGGCCAACGTCCTGACTTTC. Translating it yields CASSFNSGANVLTF.